This T cell receptor beta chain is drawn from a study of T cells in Graves' hyperthyroidism and ophthalmopathy. Diagnosis rested on symptoms, serum thyroxine and TRAb, thyroid ultrasound, and orbital computed tomography. This clonotype showed up just a few times. Its antigen is not identified. What was amplified from RNA transcripts were TCR beta CDR3 regions. HTBI primers were the set used in a first-round RT-PCR of the TCR CDR3. MiXCR, run by TCRdb on the multiplex PCR reads, gives a single entry per CDR3 protein. The table lists some 350,000 distinct CDR3 sequences, approximately 14% of them singletons, with around 32% in the top ten. CDR1 is SGHRS, CDR2 YFSETQ, per germline. This CDR3 region has 15 residues. Unmatched junction bases numbered 7, after V lost 5 bases and J lost 8 bases. General study results and limits: Separation of ophthalmopathy from stable hyperthyroidism was achieved by a 13 V-J model.

The chain couples TRBV5-1 to TRBJ2-6; TRBD1 matches 10 bases. This sequence was found in a woman aged 40 to 49 with Graves' ophthalmopathy. Sample: blood. This chain's CDR3 is CASRTGTGETNVLTF. CDR3 DNA sequence: TGCGCCAGCAGAACCGGGACAGGGGAAACCAACGTCCTGACTTTC.